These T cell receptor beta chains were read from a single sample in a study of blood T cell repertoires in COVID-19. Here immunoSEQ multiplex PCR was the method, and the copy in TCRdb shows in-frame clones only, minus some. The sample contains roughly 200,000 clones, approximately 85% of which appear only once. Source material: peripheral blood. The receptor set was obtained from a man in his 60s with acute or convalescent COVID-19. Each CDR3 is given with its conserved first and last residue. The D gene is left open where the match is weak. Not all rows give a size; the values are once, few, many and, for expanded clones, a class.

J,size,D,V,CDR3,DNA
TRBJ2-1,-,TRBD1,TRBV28,CASSTQGNEQFF,TGTGCCAGCAGTACACAGGGGAATGAGCAGTTCTTC
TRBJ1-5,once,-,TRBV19,CASSMIGGQPQHF,TGTGCCAGTAGTATGATTGGAGGTCAGCCCCAGCATTTT
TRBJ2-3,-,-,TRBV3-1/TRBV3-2,CASSLTLLAGDTQYF,TGTGCCAGCAGCCTTACCCTGTTGGCAGGGGATACGCAGTATTTT
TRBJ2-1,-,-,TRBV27,CASRSSVSYNEQFF,TGTGCCAGCAGGTCTAGCGTTTCCTACAATGAGCAGTTCTTC
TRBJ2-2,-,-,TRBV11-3,CAPRTGELFF,TGTGCCCCTAGAACCGGGGAGCTGTTTTTT
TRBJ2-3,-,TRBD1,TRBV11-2,CASSPTYRTGTLDTQYF,TGTGCCAGCAGTCCCACCTACCGGACAGGGACGCTTGATACGCAGTATTTT
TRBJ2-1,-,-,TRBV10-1,CASTTTRGPEQFF,TGCGCCAGCACTACGACTAGGGGGCCGGAGCAGTTCTTC
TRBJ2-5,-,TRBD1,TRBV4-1,CASSQEFRGETQYF,TGCGCCAGCAGCCAAGAGTTCAGGGGGGAGACCCAGTACTTC
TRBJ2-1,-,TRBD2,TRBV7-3,CASSSVSGSSYNEQFF,TGTGCCAGCAGCTCGGTAAGCGGGAGCTCCTACAATGAGCAGTTCTTC
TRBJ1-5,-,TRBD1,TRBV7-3,CASSGADRGGVQPQHF,TGTGCCAGCAGCGGGGCCGACAGGGGTGGTGTTCAGCCCCAGCATTTT
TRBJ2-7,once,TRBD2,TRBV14,CASSQVSGRGEQYF,TGTGCCAGCAGCCAAGTTAGCGGGAGAGGCGAGCAGTACTTC
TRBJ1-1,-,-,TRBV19,CASRLREIGTEAFF,TGTGCCAGTAGGCTCCGGGAGATAGGCACTGAAGCTTTCTTT
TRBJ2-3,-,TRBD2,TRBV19,CATAVLPGLAGYGADTQYF,TGTGCCACCGCGGTCCTCCCGGGACTAGCGGGATATGGCGCAGATACGCAGTATTTT
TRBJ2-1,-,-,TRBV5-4,CASSLGVLDEQFF,TGTGCCAGCAGCTTGGGCGTTCTAGATGAGCAGTTCTTC
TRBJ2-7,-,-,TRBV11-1,CASSSAGSEQYF,TGTGCCAGCAGCTCCGCGGGGTCCGAGCAGTACTTC
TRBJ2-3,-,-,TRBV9,CASSLMAPRTDTQYF,TGTGCCAGCAGCCTCATGGCCCCCCGCACAGATACGCAGTATTTT
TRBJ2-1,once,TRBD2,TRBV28,CASREVAGLYNEQFF,TGTGCCAGCAGAGAGGTAGCGGGATTATACAATGAGCAGTTCTTC
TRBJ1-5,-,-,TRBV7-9,CASSLDEARQPQHF,TGTGCCAGCAGCTTAGATGAGGCGCGGCAGCCCCAGCATTTT
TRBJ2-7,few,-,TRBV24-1,CATSAGGPSYEQYF,TGTGCCACCAGTGCCGGAGGGCCCTCCTACGAGCAGTACTTC
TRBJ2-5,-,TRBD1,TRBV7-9,CASSLAGTEETQYF,TGTGCCAGCAGCTTAGCTGGGACAGAGGAGACCCAGTACTTC
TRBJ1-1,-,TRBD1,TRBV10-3,CAISEPGQLRTEAFF,TGTGCCATCAGTGAACCGGGACAGCTGCGGACTGAAGCTTTCTTT
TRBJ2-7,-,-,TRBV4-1,CASSQPLGRDEQYF,TGCGCCAGCAGCCAGCCCCTGGGTCGGGACGAGCAGTACTTC
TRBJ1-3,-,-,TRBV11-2,CASSLGDYSGNTIYF,TGTGCCAGCAGCTTAGGGGACTACTCTGGAAACACCATATATTTT
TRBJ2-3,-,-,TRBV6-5,CASSLILGHTDTQYF,TGTGCCAGCAGTCTTATCTTGGGACACACAGATACGCAGTATTTT
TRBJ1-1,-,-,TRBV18,CASSQGEGTEAFF,TGTGCCAGCTCCCAAGGGGAGGGAACTGAAGCTTTCTTT
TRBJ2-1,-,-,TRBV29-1,CSATNSGSLVQFF,TGCAGCGCCACCAATTCCGGGAGTTTGGTGCAGTTCTTC
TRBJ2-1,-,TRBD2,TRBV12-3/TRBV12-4,CASRLLAGGLQFF,TGTGCCAGCAGGTTACTAGCGGGAGGGCTGCAGTTCTTC
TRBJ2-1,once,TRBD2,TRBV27,CASSSLAGGESSYNEQFF,TGTGCCAGCAGTTCGCTAGCGGGAGGGGAGAGCTCCTACAATGAGCAGTTCTTC
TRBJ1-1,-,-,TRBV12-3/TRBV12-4,CASTLAGIAEAFF,TGTGCCAGCACCCTGGCGGGCATCGCTGAAGCTTTCTTT
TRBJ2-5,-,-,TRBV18,CASSPVQETQYF,TGTGCCAGCTCTCCCGTACAAGAGACCCAGTACTTC
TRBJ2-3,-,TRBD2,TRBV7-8,CASSGLEGTDTQYF,TGTGCCAGCAGTGGACTAGAGGGCACAGATACGCAGTATTTT
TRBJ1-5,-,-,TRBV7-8,CASSYLGGADQPQHF,TGTGCCAGCAGCTATCTGGGAGGGGCAGATCAGCCCCAGCATTTT
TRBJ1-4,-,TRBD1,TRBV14,CASSQAGTGGVGEKLFF,TGTGCCAGCAGCCAGGCCGGGACAGGGGGAGTTGGTGAAAAACTGTTTTTT
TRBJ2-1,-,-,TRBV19,CASSIVFGMSYNEQFF,TGTGCCAGTAGTATCGTTTTCGGGATGTCCTACAATGAGCAGTTCTTC
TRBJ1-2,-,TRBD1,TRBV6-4,CASSPGQGSYGYTF,TGTGCCAGCAGCCCCGGACAGGGAAGCTATGGCTACACCTTC
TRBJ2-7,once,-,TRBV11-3,CASSLRGGRDYEQYF,TGTGCCAGCAGCTTAAGAGGGGGACGGGACTACGAGCAGTACTTC
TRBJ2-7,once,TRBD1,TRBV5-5,CASSFFHSRGPREQYF,TGTGCCAGCAGCTTTTTCCATTCGAGGGGGCCGAGGGAGCAGTACTTC
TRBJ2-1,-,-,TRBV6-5,CASSLGGGMNEQFF,TGTGCCAGCAGTCTCGGCGGGGGCATGAATGAGCAGTTCTTC
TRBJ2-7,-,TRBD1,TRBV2,CASIPGQGFDEQYF,TGTGCCAGCATCCCGGGACAGGGTTTCGACGAGCAGTACTTC
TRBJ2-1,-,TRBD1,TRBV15,CATSKKRGTGAFNEQFF,TGTGCCACCAGCAAAAAACGGGGGACAGGGGCGTTCAATGAGCAGTTCTTC